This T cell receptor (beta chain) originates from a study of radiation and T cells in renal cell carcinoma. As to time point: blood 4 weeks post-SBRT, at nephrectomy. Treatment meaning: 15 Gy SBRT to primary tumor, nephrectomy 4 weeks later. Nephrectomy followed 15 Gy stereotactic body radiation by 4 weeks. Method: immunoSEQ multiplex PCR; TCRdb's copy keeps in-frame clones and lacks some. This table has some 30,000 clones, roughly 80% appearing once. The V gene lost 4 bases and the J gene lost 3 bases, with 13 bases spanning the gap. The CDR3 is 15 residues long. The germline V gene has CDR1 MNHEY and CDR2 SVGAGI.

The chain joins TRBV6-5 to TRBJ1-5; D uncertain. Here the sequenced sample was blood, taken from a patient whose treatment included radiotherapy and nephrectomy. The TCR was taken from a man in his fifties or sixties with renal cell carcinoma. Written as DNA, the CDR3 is TGTGCCAGCAGTTTTTCGCTGGGTTACAATCAGCCCCAGCATTTT. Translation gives CASSFSLGYNQPQHF.